This is a list of T cell receptor beta chains from one sample in a study of blood T cell repertoires in COVID-19. Produced via immunoSEQ multiplex PCR; TCRdb's table is partial and in-frame only. The sample records tens of thousands of clones, approximately 83% being singletons. The sequenced sample consisted of peripheral blood. These receptors all come from a woman of 80 years or more with active or convalescent COVID-19. The CDR3 runs from the conserved cysteine through the conserved F or W. D genes are given only for firm matches. The size of a clone is reported for some rows only, either as once, few or many, or as a class for expanded clones.

v_gene	len	j_gene	d_gene	abundance	CDR3aa	CDR3nt
TRBV19	13	TRBJ2-7	TRBD1	.	CASEGDRPYEQYF	TGTGCCAGTGAGGGGGACAGGCCCTACGAGCAGTACTTC
TRBV11-2	14	TRBJ2-7	TRBD1	medium-sized	CASSPGNRGAEQYF	TGTGCCAGCAGCCCCGGGAACAGGGGAGCCGAGCAGTACTTC
TRBV11-3	16	TRBJ2-7	.	.	CASSLAGSGVSGEQYF	TGTGCCAGCAGCTTAGCGGGAAGCGGAGTATCGGGCGAGCAGTACTTC
TRBV27	12	TRBJ1-6	TRBD1	.	CASRTGGSPLHF	TGTGCCAGCAGGACAGGGGGCTCACCCCTCCACTTT
TRBV5-1	16	TRBJ1-1	.	.	CASSLAGQPLNTEAFF	TGCGCCAGCAGCTTGGCAGGACAGCCCCTGAACACTGAAGCTTTCTTT
TRBV7-8	13	TRBJ1-5	.	.	CASSPTGDQPQHF	TGTGCCAGCAGCCCTACAGGTGATCAGCCCCAGCATTTT
TRBV18	14	TRBJ1-2	TRBD1	.	CASSALTGVDGYTF	TGTGCCAGCTCAGCCCTGACAGGGGTGGATGGCTACACCTTC
TRBV7-8	15	TRBJ1-3	.	few	CASSLGRISGNTIYF	TGTGCCAGCAGCTTAGGGCGGATCTCTGGAAACACCATATATTTT
TRBV11-3	14	TRBJ2-2	.	.	CASSLDPRTGELFF	TGTGCCAGCAGCTTAGACCCCCGGACCGGGGAGCTGTTTTTT
TRBV5-1	14	TRBJ2-7	.	.	CASSLVGRSYEQYF	TGCGCCAGCAGCTTGGTTGGCAGATCCTACGAGCAGTACTTC
TRBV15	13	TRBJ2-7	.	.	CATSRVGVHEQYF	TGTGCCACCAGCAGAGTGGGAGTACACGAGCAGTACTTC
TRBV11-2	15	TRBJ1-4	.	.	CASSLVGGALEKLFF	TGTGCCAGCAGCTTAGTGGGGGGGGCGCTTGAAAAACTGTTTTTT
TRBV18	16	TRBJ2-2	.	.	CASPRPGNRNTGELFF	TGTGCCAGCCCCAGACCAGGGAATCGGAACACCGGGGAGCTGTTTTTT
TRBV10-3	18	TRBJ1-5	TRBD1	.	CAISGGQGSGPSNQPQHF	TGTGCCATCAGTGGAGGACAGGGGTCCGGTCCTAGCAATCAGCCCCAGCATTTT
TRBV18	14	TRBJ2-7	.	.	CASSPQSNSYEQYF	TGTGCCAGCTCACCTCAATCCAACTCCTACGAGCAGTACTTC
TRBV12-1	18	TRBJ1-1	.	.	CASSFALLTVFEDTEAFF	TGTGCCAGCAGCTTTGCCCTTTTGACGGTATTCGAGGACACTGAAGCTTTCTTT
TRBV9	18	TRBJ2-3	TRBD2	few	CASSVGAGSGRATDTQYF	TGTGCCAGCAGCGTTGGGGCCGGTAGCGGGAGAGCCACAGATACGCAGTATTTT
TRBV4-2	16	TRBJ2-1	TRBD1	.	CASSQEGTGGWNEQFF	TGTGCCAGCAGCCAAGAGGGGACAGGGGGGTGGAATGAGCAGTTCTTC
TRBV3-1/TRBV3-2	15	TRBJ1-5	.	.	CASSQSMAGNQPQHF	TGTGCCAGCAGCCAATCAATGGCGGGCAATCAGCCCCAGCATTTT
TRBV3-1/TRBV3-2	15	TRBJ1-4	.	.	CASSSGALTNEKLFF	TGTGCCAGCAGCTCAGGGGCTTTGACTAATGAAAAACTGTTTTTT
TRBV29-1	13	TRBJ2-3	TRBD1	.	CSSRTGGTDTQYF	TGCAGCTCCCGGACAGGGGGCACAGATACGCAGTATTTT
TRBV20-1	16	TRBJ1-6	.	.	CSASLGGGIYNSPLHF	TGCAGTGCTAGTCTAGGCGGGGGCATCTATAATTCACCCCTCCACTTT
TRBV5-1	15	TRBJ2-3	TRBD2	.	CASSLASGITDTQYF	TGCGCCAGCAGCTTGGCTAGCGGGATCACAGATACGCAGTATTTT
TRBV7-2	15	TRBJ2-1	TRBD2	.	CASSLGTSGRSEQFF	TGTGCCAGCAGCTTGGGGACTAGCGGGAGGTCTGAGCAGTTCTTC
TRBV28	15	TRBJ1-1	.	.	CASSLKKLMNTEAFF	TGTGCCAGCAGTTTAAAAAAACTAATGAACACTGAAGCTTTCTTT
TRBV23-1	18	TRBJ1-2	TRBD1	.	CASSRWGTAVPFPYGYTF	TGCGCCAGCAGTCGTTGGGGGACAGCTGTTCCTTTTCCCTATGGCTACACCTTC
TRBV2	15	TRBJ2-2	.	.	CASSVTRQNTGELFF	TGTGCCAGCAGTGTTACTAGGCAGAACACCGGGGAGCTGTTTTTT
TRBV7-3	17	TRBJ1-3	.	once	CASSLNAPRGSGNTIYF	TGTGCCAGCAGCTTAAACGCACCCAGGGGATCTGGAAACACCATATATTTT
TRBV5-1	13	TRBJ1-2	.	few	CASSLERNYGYTF	TGCGCCAGCAGCTTGGAGCGGAACTATGGCTACACCTTC
TRBV5-1	13	TRBJ2-1	.	.	CASSLDRGREQFF	TGCGCCAGCAGCTTGGATAGGGGGAGAGAGCAGTTCTTC
TRBV12-5	14	TRBJ2-2	.	.	CASGYNRAAGELFF	TGTGCTAGTGGTTACAACAGGGCGGCCGGGGAGCTGTTTTTT
TRBV19	14	TRBJ1-4	.	.	CAGSSGGIGEKLFF	TGTGCCGGCTCATCCGGGGGAATAGGTGAAAAACTGTTTTTT
TRBV5-1	16	TRBJ1-3	.	.	CASSLAGVDSGNTIYF	TGCGCCAGCAGCTTGGCCGGGGTAGACTCTGGAAACACCATATATTTT
TRBV5-4	17	TRBJ2-3	.	.	CASSRGVVAQSTDTQYF	TGTGCCAGCAGCCGCGGTGTGGTAGCCCAGAGCACAGATACGCAGTATTTT
TRBV2	13	TRBJ1-6	TRBD1	.	CASSRDRSPPLHF	TGTGCCAGCAGCCGGGACAGGTCCCCACCCCTCCACTTT
TRBV28	14	TRBJ1-2	.	.	CASSHGPRGNGYTF	TGTGCCAGCAGTCACGGCCCCAGGGGTAATGGCTACACCTTC
TRBV5-6	16	TRBJ2-1	TRBD2	.	CASSPGLAGRMGEQFF	TGTGCCAGCAGCCCGGGACTAGCGGGGAGGATGGGTGAGCAGTTCTTC
TRBV15	19	TRBJ2-3	TRBD2	.	CATSGFPGLAGGSGDTQYF	TGTGCCACCAGCGGTTTTCCGGGACTAGCGGGGGGGAGTGGAGATACGCAGTATTTT
TRBV6-5	13	TRBJ1-1	.	.	CASSYSGGTEAFF	TGTGCCAGCAGTTACTCAGGGGGCACTGAAGCTTTCTTT
TRBV6-2/TRBV6-3	14	TRBJ2-3	.	.	CASSYGGNTDTQYF	TGTGCCAGCAGTTACGGGGGGAACACAGATACGCAGTATTTT
TRBV11-3	14	TRBJ2-7	TRBD2	.	CASSLGGGSAEQYF	TGTGCCAGCAGCTTAGGTGGCGGGAGCGCTGAGCAGTACTTC
TRBV6-1	14	TRBJ2-1	TRBD1	.	CASSEAGVGGEQFF	TGTGCCAGCAGTGAAGCCGGGGTAGGGGGCGAGCAGTTCTTC
TRBV5-6	16	TRBJ2-2	TRBD1	few	CASSYTGQGNTGELFF	TGTGCCAGCAGCTACACCGGACAGGGGAACACCGGGGAGCTGTTTTTT
TRBV4-1	14	TRBJ2-3	.	.	CASSQPGSADTQYF	TGCGCCAGCAGCCAACCGGGGAGTGCAGATACGCAGTATTTT
TRBV19	20	TRBJ2-4	TRBD2	.	CASSPNGLAGGVLAKNIQYF	TGTGCCAGTAGCCCTAACGGACTAGCGGGAGGCGTACTAGCCAAAAACATTCAGTACTTC
TRBV6-2/TRBV6-3	15	TRBJ2-1	TRBD2	.	CASSPPAGGRNEQFF	TGTGCCAGCAGTCCCCCAGCGGGGGGGCGGAATGAGCAGTTCTTC